Below, 23 T cell receptor beta chains from the same sample are listed, as sequenced in a study of blood T cell repertoires in COVID-19. Sequencing was performed with immunoSEQ multiplex PCR; in TCRdb, only in-frame clones are kept and a portion is missing. The data show hundreds of thousands of clones, 80% to 90% seen once. Sequencing used peripheral blood. These receptor sequences come from a woman in her seventies with COVID-19, enrolled during active disease.

This chain links TRBV19 with TRBJ2-2; D not certain. In germline, CDR1 is LNHDA, CDR2 SQIVND (reference sequence). The CDR3 is 14 residues long. Trimming stripped 6 bases from V and 1 base from J, with 9 bases between. CDR3 in amino acids: CASSPGLNTGELFF. The CDR3 nucleotides read TGTGCCAGTAGCCCAGGCCTGAACACCGGGGAGCTGTTTTTT.

The chain is built from TRBV5-4 and TRBJ1-6; 8 nucleotides line up with TRBD1. The CDR3 length is 14 residues. V gave up 3 bases and J gave up 8 bases; unmatched junction bases: 4. Germline V CDR1 and CDR2: SGHNT, YYREEE (reference sequence). The chain's CDR3 is CASSSDRAYSPLHF. The CDR3 coding sequence is TGTGCCAGCAGCTCGGACAGGGCCTATTCACCCCTCCACTTT.

This clone was observed once. This chain connects TRBV3-1 (or the pseudogene TRBV3-2) to TRBJ2-3, with unresolved D. CDR1 LGHDT and CDR2 YNNKEL come from the germline V gene (reference sequence). This CDR3 spans 13 amino acids. Trimming stripped 1 base from V and 3 bases from J, with 5 bases between. The CDR3 reads CASSQGPTDTQYF. The CDR3 region has the DNA TGTGCCAGCAGCCAAGGGCCGACAGATACGCAGTATTTT.

The chain links TRBV27 to TRBJ1-2; D is unresolved. V was pared by 3 bases and J by 5 bases, with 10 bases between. The CDR3 consists of 13 residues. The germline CDR1 and CDR2 sequences are MNHEY and SMNVEV (reference sequence). The CDR3 coding sequence is TGTGCCAGCAGTTTGGCCCCACAATATGGCTACACCTTC. It specifies CASSLAPQYGYTF.

The chain recombines TRBV19 with TRBJ2-1; TRBD1 aligns across 7 bases. The trim removed 4 bases at V and 5 bases at J, leaving 8 bases unmatched. This CDR3 is built from 15 residues. Germline CDR1 and CDR2: LNHDA and SQIVND (reference sequence). The CDR3, as DNA: TGTGCCAGTAGTAAAGACAGGGTGGGGAACAATGAGCAGTTCTTC. Translating it yields CASSKDRVGNNEQFF.

The chain couples TRBV3-1 (or the pseudogene TRBV3-2) to TRBJ1-2; 8 nucleotides agree with TRBD1. Trimming took 4 bases from V and 9 from J; bases not matched to a gene: 7. CDR3 size: 13 residues. The germline V gene encodes CDR1 LGHDT and CDR2 YNNKEL (reference sequence). CDR3 in amino acids: CASSLGQAIRYTF. The CDR3 DNA follows: TGTGCCAGCAGCCTGGGACAGGCTATCCGCTACACCTTC.

V gene TRBV4-2 combines with J gene TRBJ1-4; 7 bases are shared with TRBD1. The V gene end was trimmed by 1 base and the J gene end by 3 bases; junction bases not matched to a gene: 14. This CDR3 is 19 amino acids long. CDR1 and CDR2 (germline): LGHNA, YNFKEQ. The chain's CDR3 is CASSQVVGGVHGPNEKLFF. The CDR3 DNA follows: TGTGCCAGCAGCCAAGTAGTAGGGGGCGTTCATGGGCCTAATGAAAAACTGTTTTTT.

The chain combines TRBV2 with TRBJ2-3; 12 nucleotides match TRBD2. Unmatched junction bases numbered 16, after V lost 9 bases and J lost 0 bases. Germline CDR1 is SNHLY and CDR2 is FYNNEI. The CDR3 contains 19 residues. CDR3: CARGPRLAGDISSTDTQYF. CDR3 in DNA: TGTGCCAGAGGGCCCAGACTAGCGGGGGACATATCTAGCACAGATACGCAGTATTTT.

The V call is TRBV7-2, the J call TRBJ2-3; the match to TRBD2 covers 11 bases. The CDR3 runs to 16 residues. CDR1 and CDR2 (germline): SGHTA, FQGNSA. J was trimmed by 0 bases and V by 4 bases; bases with no gene match: 3. The CDR3 here is CASSSRLAGSTDTQYF. CDR3 nucleotide sequence: TGTGCCAGCAGCTCCAGACTAGCGGGGAGCACAGATACGCAGTATTTT.

This sequence joins TRBV7-9 and TRBJ1-2; D ambiguous. The V end was cut by 4 bases, the J end by 0 bases, with 12 bases between. CDR3 length: 15 residues. Germline assignment: CDR1 SEHNR and CDR2 FQNEAQ (reference sequence). CDR3 residues: CASSYPQPSNYGYTF. The CDR3 DNA reads as TGTGCCAGCAGCTACCCACAGCCCTCTAACTATGGCTACACCTTC. The whole variable domain, filled in from reference TRBV7-9 and TRBJ1-2, reads DTGVSQNPRHKITKRGQNVTFRCDPISEHNRLYWYRQTLGQGPEFLTYFQNEAQLEKSRLLSDRFSAERPKGSFSTLEIQRTEQGDSAMYLCASSYPQPSNYGYTFGSGTRLTVV.

The V and J genes are TRBV19 and TRBJ1-1, with TRBD1 matching 9 bases. CDR3 size: 16 residues. Germline assignment: CDR1 LNHDA and CDR2 SQIVND (reference sequence). The J segment lost 5 bases and the V segment lost 1 base, leaving 8 bases of the junction unmatched. CDR3 sequence: CASSIGNRGLGTEAFF. CDR3 DNA: TGTGCCAGTAGTATAGGGAACAGGGGGCTGGGGACTGAAGCTTTCTTT.

The V and J genes are TRBV11-2 and TRBJ1-2; 7 bases line up with TRBD1. Trimming at V came to 8 bases and at J to 2 bases, leaving 5 bases not matched to a gene. CDR3 size: 13 residues. Germline V gene lookup returns CDR1 SGHAT and CDR2 FQNNGV. The CDR3 protein is CASRQGVNYGYTF. CDR3 DNA sequence: TGTGCCAGCCGACAGGGCGTCAACTATGGCTACACCTTC. The full variable domain, in which reference TRBV11-2 and TRBJ1-2 provide the parts outside the CDR3, is EAGVAQSPRYKIIEKRQSVAFWCNPISGHATLYWYQQILGQGPKLLIQFQNNGVVDDSQLPKDRFSAERLKGVDSTLKIQPAKLEDSAVYLCASRQGVNYGYTFGSGTRLTVV.

The CDR3 DNA sequence: TGCGCCAGCAGCTTGAGTAGCGGGGGGCAAGAGACCCAGTACTTC. This sequence encodes CASSLSSGGQETQYF. V and J are TRBV5-1 and TRBJ2-5; 10 nucleotides agree with TRBD2. The V and J ends lost 1 base and 2 bases, in that order; junction bases with no gene match: 2. The germline V gene encodes CDR1 SGHRS and CDR2 YFSETQ. The CDR3 loop spans 15 amino acids.

The rearrangement links TRBV4-1 to TRBJ2-7, with D possibly being TRBD1 (5 bases). CDR1 and CDR2 from the germline V gene are MGHRA and YSYEKL. The CDR3 contains 17 residues. V dropped 0 bases and J dropped 0 bases, with 15 bases sitting between them. The DNA for the CDR3 is TGCGCCAGCAGCCAAGAGTCGGTCAGGACACTCTCCTACGAGCAGTACTTC. This codes for CASSQESVRTLSYEQYF.

This clone was recorded only once. The chain is built from TRBV28 and TRBJ2-7, with 7 nucleotides matching TRBD1. J lost 4 bases, V lost 7 bases, and 10 bases had no gene match. The CDR3 runs 14 residues. Germline loops: CDR1 MDHEN, CDR2 SYDVKM. The CDR3 bases are TGTGCCAGCACCCTAGGGACAGTTGGTTACGAGCAGTACTTC. Its translation is CASTLGTVGYEQYF.

The V call is TRBV7-9, the J call TRBJ1-1; weak D call: TRBD1 (6 bases). The CDR3 covers 15 residues. Germline CDR1 reads SEHNR; CDR2 reads FQNEAQ (reference sequence). Trimming cost V 3 bases and J 5 bases, with 16 bases left between them. DNA of the CDR3: TGTGCCAGCAGCTTCCAAGGGGGGGGAGTAACTGAAGCTTTCTTT. Translated: CASSFQGGGVTEAFF.

The V call is TRBV30, the J call TRBJ2-7, with a tentative D call TRBD1 (6 bases). Germline-derived CDR1 and CDR2 are GTSNPN and SVGIG (reference sequence). This CDR3 has 14 amino acids. V was shortened by 0 bases and J by 3 bases, with 12 bases between the two germline ends. DNA for the CDR3: TGTGCCTGGAGTGTGAAGGACAGCTTCTACGAGCAGTACTTC. The encoded protein is CAWSVKDSFYEQYF.

The CDR3 coding sequence is TGTGCCAGCAGTCGATCTGGGGCCAGTGGGGAGCAGTACTTC. It yields the protein CASSRSGASGEQYF. This chain joins TRBV7-9 and TRBJ2-7; D may be TRBD1 (5 bases). Germline V gives CDR1 SEHNR, CDR2 FQNEAQ (reference sequence). This CDR3 is 14 amino acids long. The V gene lost 6 bases and the J gene lost 7 bases, with 19 bases spanning the gap.

The gene calls are TRBV4-3 and TRBJ2-7; D not certain. V lost 1 base and J 4 bases, leaving 8 bases between the germline ends. CDR3 length equals 13 residues. Looked up from germline, CDR1 is LGHNA and CDR2 is YSLEER. The CDR3 DNA reads TGCGCCAGCAGCCAAGGTCAAGCGTACGAGCAGTACTTC. Protein product: CASSQGQAYEQYF.

The chain recombines TRBV5-6 with TRBJ1-1; possibly TRBD1 for D (6 bases). There are 13 residues in the CDR3. Germline lookup yields CDR1 SGHDT and CDR2 YYEEEE. V was pared by 4 bases and J by 4 bases, with 11 bases between. CDR3 sequence: CASSHNRVTEAFF. DNA of the CDR3: TGTGCCAGCAGCCACAACAGGGTCACTGAAGCTTTCTTT. The full variable domain, completed using reference TRBV5-6 and TRBJ1-1, is DAGVTQSPTHLIKTRGQQVTLRCSPKSGHDTVSWYQQALGQGPQFIFQYYEEEERQRGNFPDRFSGHQFPNYSSELNVNALLLGDSALYLCASSHNRVTEAFFGQGTRLTVV.

On this clone itself: This sample includes further DNA sequences coding for the same CDR3. This chain connects TRBV28 to TRBJ2-2, with no clear D. CDR1 is MDHEN, CDR2 SYDVKM, per germline. The CDR3 spans 12 residues. The V and J ends lost 6 bases and 5 bases respectively, with 7 bases between them. CDR3 protein: CASSPLTGELFF. CDR3 bases: TGTGCCAGCAGCCCTCTGACCGGGGAGCTGTTTTTT.

V is TRBV7-2 and J is TRBJ2-7, with 7 bases matching TRBD1. CDR1 and CDR2 from the germline V gene are SGHTA and FQGNSA. The CDR3 has 15 amino acids. Trimming at V came to 2 bases and at J to 0 bases, leaving 4 bases not matched to a gene. The CDR3 DNA reads TGTGCCAGCAGCTTACCGGACAGGAGCTCCTACGAGCAGTACTTC. As protein: CASSLPDRSSYEQYF.

The gene calls are TRBV10-3 and TRBJ2-1; 8 bases fit TRBD2. This CDR3 is 12 amino acids long. J was trimmed by 7 bases and V by 10 bases; bases with no gene match: 6. Germline V gene data show CDR1 as ENHRY and CDR2 as SYGVKD. CDR3 DNA sequence: TGTGCCAGTGCCCGGGAGGGTAATGAGCAGTTCTTC. Translated: CASAREGNEQFF.